The 27 T cell receptor beta chains below come from one sample, sequenced in a study of CD8 T cells in Susac syndrome. An amount of RNA that ranged from roughly 0.5 to 1 ug was reverse transcribed with random hexamers. MiXCR was run by TCRdb on the immunoSEQ multiplex PCR reads, yielding one entry per CDR3 protein. The table lists 100,000 to 150,000 distinct CDR3 sequences, more than 90% of them singletons. The sample consisted of CD4+ T cells from PBMCs. The source of these receptors is a human donor in good health.

This clonotype was counted once. Here the CDR3 DNA reads TGCGCCAGCAGTCGGGACCCCCGGGGCTCCTACGAGCAGTACTTC. Its translation is CASSRDPRGSYEQYF. The chain combines TRBV5-1 with TRBJ2-7; the D call may be TRBD1 or TRBD2 (5 bases each). V lost 5 bases, J lost 0 bases, and 15 bases lay in between. Germline CDR1 reads SGHRS; CDR2 reads YFSETQ. This CDR3 is 15 amino acids long.

J is TRBJ2-4 and V is TRBV6-5, with a weak D call TRBD1 (6 bases). The length of the CDR3 is 15 residues. Germline CDR1 reads MNHEY; CDR2 reads SVGAGI. The ends were cut back, 0 bases at V and 3 bases at J, with 9 bases in the middle. CDR3 residues: CASSYSQGSKNIQYF. DNA of the CDR3: TGTGCCAGCAGTTACTCCCAGGGGAGCAAAAACATTCAGTACTTC.

The chain combines TRBV7-2 with TRBJ2-2; D may be TRBD1 (6 bases). Trimming pared 7 bases from V and 1 base from J, leaving 10 bases between. The germline gives CDR1 SGHTA, CDR2 FQGNSA. The CDR3 is made up of 14 amino acids. The CDR3 coding sequence is TGTGCCAGCAAGACGGACAGGAACACCGGGGAGCTGTTTTTT. It is translated as CASKTDRNTGELFF. Full variable domain (remainder filled in from reference TRBV7-2 and TRBJ2-2): GAGVSQSPSNKVTEKGKDVELRCDPISGHTALYWYRQSLGQGLEFLIYFQGNSAPDKSGLPSDRFSAERTGGSVSTLTIQRTQQEDSAVYLCASKTDRNTGELFFGEGSRLTVL.

This clonotype came up once. The chain has TRBV6-2 or TRBV6-3 and TRBJ2-7, with unresolved D. Trimming shortened V by 6 bases and J by 4 bases, and 22 bases separated the two germline ends. The length of the CDR3 is 16 residues. Germline V gene lookup returns CDR1 MNHEY and CDR2 SVGEGT. The CDR3 sequence is CASSRIRHKPTYEQYF. In DNA, the CDR3 is TGTGCCAGCAGCCGAATCCGACACAAACCGACATACGAGCAGTACTTC.

V gene TRBV29-1 combines with J gene TRBJ1-2; the match to TRBD1 covers 7 bases. V lost 2 bases, J lost 7 bases, and 10 bases stayed unmatched. From germline, CDR1 is SQVTM and CDR2 ANQGSEA. This CDR3 comprises 14 residues. The DNA of the CDR3 is TGCAGCGTTGAAAAGGGCAGGGGGAGTTTTGGCTACACCTTC. Translating gives CSVEKGRGSFGYTF.

The chain links TRBV10-3 to TRBJ2-2, with D possibly called TRBD1 or TRBD2 (5 bases each). The length of the CDR3 is 15 residues. CDR1 ENHRY and CDR2 SYGVKD come from the germline V gene. V was pared by 2 bases and J by 5 bases, with 12 bases between. As DNA, the CDR3 is TGTGCCATCAGTGAGGGGGACCGGCGGACCGGGGAGCTGTTTTTT. Its translation is CAISEGDRRTGELFF.

The rearrangement joins TRBV2 to TRBJ1-1; 10 bases are shared with TRBD1. Germline loops: CDR1 SNHLY, CDR2 FYNNEI. V lost 8 bases and J lost 9; bases outside the gene matches: 12. The CDR3 is made up of 14 amino acids. The CDR3 DNA follows: TGTGCCAGCCAAAGTGGGACAGGGGATTTGAAAGCTTTCTTT. Protein sequence: CASQSGTGDLKAFF.

The chain combines TRBV19 with TRBJ2-1, with TRBD2 matching over 7 bases. J gave up 7 bases and V 5 bases, and 11 bases lay outside the gene matches. This CDR3 comprises 15 residues. Germline V lookup: CDR1 LNHDA, CDR2 SQIVND (reference sequence). CDR3 in DNA: TGTGCCAGTAGTGCGATGGGGGGGACTTTGAATGAGCAGTTCTTC. It yields the protein CASSAMGGTLNEQFF.

V and J are TRBV7-2 and TRBJ2-1; D is unresolved. Germline loops: CDR1 SGHTA, CDR2 FQGNSA. The V end was cut by 0 bases, the J end by 7 bases, with 1 base between. CDR3 size: 11 residues. CDR3 coding DNA: TGTGCCAGCAGCTTAGCGAATGAGCAGTTCTTC. This sequence encodes CASSLANEQFF.

The chain is built from TRBV9 and TRBJ1-3; D is unclear. The germline gives CDR1 SGDLS, CDR2 YYNGEE. The CDR3 contains 12 residues. V was shortened by 1 base and J by 6 bases, with 5 bases between the two germline ends. CDR3 amino acids: CASSVNQNTIYF. The CDR3 coding sequence is TGTGCCAGCAGCGTAAACCAAAACACCATATATTTT. The complete variable domain, with remaining parts taken from reference TRBV9 and TRBJ1-3, reads DSGVTQTPKHLITATGQRVTLRCSPRSGDLSVYWYQQSLDQGLQFLIQYYNGEERAKGNILERFSAQQFPDLHSELNLSSLELGDSALYFCASSVNQNTIYFGEGSWLTVV.

This clonotype was found once. The chain couples TRBV18 to TRBJ2-1; TRBD1 matches at 7 bases. Germline trimming cut 9 bases from V and 0 bases from J; bases unmatched to any gene: 5. This CDR3 contains 14 residues. CDR1 and CDR2 from the germline V gene are KGHSH and LQKENI. The CDR3 DNA sequence: TGTGCCAGTCACCGGGACAGCTCCTACAATGAGCAGTTCTTC. Its translation is CASHRDSSYNEQFF. Variable domain in full (rest from reference TRBV18 and TRBJ2-1): NAGVMQNPRHLVRRRGQEARLRCSPMKGHSHVYWYRQLPEEGLKFMVYLQKENIIDESGMPKERFSAEFPKEGPSILRIQQVVRGDSAAYFCASHRDSSYNEQFFGPGTRLTVL.

V is TRBV7-8 and J is TRBJ1-3, with no clear D. V was clipped by 5 bases and J by 2 bases, with 13 bases between them. CDR1 and CDR2 from the germline V gene are SGHVS and FQNEAQ. CDR3 length: 15 amino acids. The CDR3, as DNA: TGTGCCAGCAGCCAAGACCCAACGGCTGGAAACACCATATATTTT. This translates into CASSQDPTAGNTIYF.

The V gene is TRBV19, the J gene TRBJ1-2, with a possible D match to TRBD1 (5 bases). Trimming stripped 5 bases from V and 2 bases from J, with 9 bases between. The CDR3 covers 13 residues. CDR1 is LNHDA and CDR2 is SQIVND in the germline V gene (reference sequence). CDR3 protein: CASSPGLNYGYTF. The CDR3 DNA is TGTGCCAGTAGTCCGGGACTGAACTATGGCTACACCTTC. The full variable domain, rest sourced from reference TRBV19 and TRBJ1-2, is DGGITQSPKYLFRKEGQNVTLSCEQNLNHDAMYWYRQDPGQGLRLIYYSQIVNDFQKGDIAEGYSVSREKKESFPLTVTSAQKNPTAFYLCASSPGLNYGYTFGSGTRLTVV.

The chain recombines TRBV7-2 with TRBJ1-5, with D perhaps TRBD1 (5 bases). The germline CDR1 and CDR2 sequences are SGHTA and FQGNSA. The V gene lost 5 bases and the J gene lost 0 bases, with 20 bases spanning the gap. CDR3 length: 18 amino acids. For the CDR3, the DNA is TGTGCCAGCAGCCTCAAATGGTCGGGGGAGAATAGCAATCAGCCCCAGCATTTT. Amino acids: CASSLKWSGENSNQPQHF.

The CDR3 here is CASSSTGSYEQYF. In DNA, the CDR3 is TGCGCCAGCAGCTCGACAGGGTCCTACGAGCAGTACTTC. The genes are TRBV5-1 and TRBJ2-7; TRBD1 agrees at 7 bases. The CDR3 is made up of 13 amino acids. Germline CDR1 and CDR2: SGHRS and YFSETQ. Trimming took 3 bases from V and 1 from J; bases not matched to a gene: 1.

The rearrangement joins TRBV19 to TRBJ1-2, with 7 bases identical to TRBD1. Losses at the gene ends were 7 bases for V and 8 bases for J; bases not matched to a gene: 10. From germline, CDR1 is LNHDA and CDR2 SQIVND (reference sequence). This CDR3 comprises 13 residues. The CDR3: CASTKDRLPGYTF. In DNA form, the CDR3 reads TGTGCCAGTACCAAGGACAGGCTCCCGGGCTACACCTTC.

This chain connects TRBV7-2 to TRBJ2-7; D might be TRBD2 (6 bases). The CDR3 contains 13 residues. Germline V gene sequence: CDR1 SGHTA, CDR2 FQGNSA. V lost 5 bases and J lost 4, with 12 bases in between. The CDR3 bases are TGTGCCAGCAGCCCCCGCGGGGATTACGAGCAGTACTTC. This codes for CASSPRGDYEQYF.

The chain has TRBV7-9 and TRBJ2-4; D might be TRBD2 (7 bases). Trimming removed 3 bases at V and 0 bases at J, with 15 bases between. CDR3 length: 17 residues. CDR1 is SEHNR, CDR2 FQNEAQ, per germline (reference sequence). In nucleotides, the CDR3 is TGTGCCAGCAGCTTCAAAGGGGGGGATGGAGCCAAAAACATTCAGTACTTC. Amino acids: CASSFKGGDGAKNIQYF.

This clonotype has a handful of counts. The chain employs TRBV3-1 and TRBJ2-5; no firm D call. CDR3 length: 12 amino acids. Trimming stripped 0 bases from V and 5 bases from J, with 4 bases between. Germline CDR1 LGHDT, CDR2 YNNKEL (reference sequence). CDR3: CASSQDRETQYF. The CDR3 nucleotides are TGTGCCAGCAGCCAAGATCGCGAGACCCAGTACTTC.

The chain employs TRBV18 and TRBJ1-2, with a weak D call TRBD1 (5 bases). This CDR3 has 15 amino acids. Per germline, CDR1 KGHSH and CDR2 LQKENI. The V end lost 0 bases, the J end lost 7 bases, and 15 bases lay between the germline ends. The CDR3: CASSPPSDRGFGYTF. In DNA, the CDR3 is TGTGCCAGCTCACCACCGTCAGACAGAGGGTTTGGCTACACCTTC.

The J gene is TRBJ1-4, the V gene TRBV6-5, with 7 bases lining up with TRBD1. Germline values: CDR1 MNHEY, CDR2 SVGAGI. The V and J ends lost 6 bases and 7 bases, in that order; junction bases with no gene match: 8. This CDR3 is 14 amino acids long. The CDR3 DNA follows: TGTGCCAGCAGCTACGACAGGGTCGGTGAAAAACTGTTTTTT. This encodes CASSYDRVGEKLFF.

This chain joins TRBV25-1 and TRBJ2-2; no definite D call. Germline V gives CDR1 MGHDK, CDR2 SYGVNS. V was clipped by 7 bases and J by 3 bases, with 9 bases between them. The CDR3 loop spans 13 amino acids. The chain's CDR3 is CASNPRDTGELFF. CDR3 coding DNA: TGTGCCAGCAACCCTAGGGACACCGGGGAGCTGTTTTTT.

The chain carries TRBV29-1 and TRBJ2-3; 7 bases match TRBD1. The CDR3 spans 13 residues. Germline V gene lookup returns CDR1 SQVTM and CDR2 ANQGSEA. V trimming: 3 bases; J trimming: 4 bases; junction bases outside the gene matches: 4. CDR3 DNA sequence: TGCAGCGTTGAGAACAGGGGCGCAGATACGCAGTATTTT. The encoded protein is CSVENRGADTQYF.

The chain employs TRBV7-9 and TRBJ2-1, with D perhaps TRBD2 (5 bases). The CDR3 runs to 14 residues. V was pared by 5 bases and J by 1 base, with 9 bases between. CDR1 and CDR2 (germline): SEHNR, FQNEAQ (reference sequence). The CDR3 region is CASSRSGSYNEQFF. The CDR3 coding sequence is TGTGCCAGCAGCCGAAGCGGATCCTACAATGAGCAGTTCTTC. Looking up the rest from reference TRBV7-9 and TRBJ2-1 gives the full variable domain: DTGVSQNPRHKITKRGQNVTFRCDPISEHNRLYWYRQTLGQGPEFLTYFQNEAQLEKSRLLSDRFSAERPKGSFSTLEIQRTEQGDSAMYLCASSRSGSYNEQFFGPGTRLTVL.

V is TRBV20-1 and J is TRBJ1-1, with D possibly being TRBD1 (5 bases). The CDR3 contains 13 residues. Trimming removed 6 bases at V and 7 bases at J, with 18 bases between. Germline CDR1 DFQATT, CDR2 SNEGSKA (reference sequence). The CDR3 region is CSATGTVDLEAFF. CDR3 nucleotide sequence: TGCAGTGCAACCGGGACTGTAGACCTTGAAGCTTTCTTT.

V gene TRBV20-1 combines with J gene TRBJ2-7; 14 nucleotides align to TRBD2. V trimming: 3 bases; J trimming: 5 bases; junction bases outside the gene matches: 3. Germline CDR1 reads DFQATT; CDR2 reads SNEGSKA (reference sequence). The CDR3 runs to 14 residues. CDR3 DNA: TGCAGTGCTAGGACTAGCGGGAGGGCCCACGAGCAGTACTTC. This codes for CSARTSGRAHEQYF.

The chain is built from TRBV5-1 and TRBJ2-7; the D gene is possibly TRBD2 (6 bases). The CDR3 length is 15 residues. Germline CDR1 reads SGHRS; CDR2 reads YFSETQ. V was cut by 3 bases and J by 0 bases, with 13 bases left in between. CDR3 in DNA: TGCGCCAGCAGCTCCTCAACGGGACTCTCCTACGAGCAGTACTTC. This codes for CASSSSTGLSYEQYF.